Below are 8 T cell receptor beta chains sequenced from a single sample in a study of cytomegalovirus exposure and HLA in healthy donors. Amplification used 60 Vbeta primers and 13 Jbeta primers. Repertoires were generated with immunoSEQ multiplex PCR, while TCRdb's copy carries only in-frame clones and drops some. The table includes under 70,000 clones, under 80% detected once. The sequenced sample consisted of PBMCs. These receptors all come from a male donor in good health and CMV-seropositive.

The chain links TRBV19 to TRBJ2-1; 9 bases are shared with TRBD2. This CDR3 region has 14 residues. After removal of 8 bases from V and 5 bases from J, the junction contained 7 bases not matched to a gene. Per germline, CDR1 LNHDA and CDR2 SQIVND (reference sequence). CDR3 DNA: TGTGCCAGTTGCCGGCGGGGGGGGGACAATGAGCAGTTCTTC. Protein product: CASCRRGGDNEQFF. The variable domain in full, completed from reference TRBV19 and TRBJ2-1, reads DGGITQSPKYLFRKEGQNVTLSCEQNLNHDAMYWYRQDPGQGLRLIYYSQIVNDFQKGDIAEGYSVSREKKESFPLTVTSAQKNPTAFYLCASCRRGGDNEQFFGPGTRLTVL.

This chain joins TRBV27 and TRBJ1-1; D is unclear. The CDR3 contains 13 residues. V gave up 5 bases and J gave up 11 bases, with 18 bases separating them. Germline V gene data show CDR1 as MNHEY and CDR2 as SMNVEV (reference sequence). In DNA form, the CDR3 reads TGTGCCAGCAGTCCTTGGAGGAGCGGGGAGGCTTTCTTT. Its translation: CASSPWRSGEAFF.

The gene calls are TRBV13 and TRBJ2-1; 12 bases agree with TRBD2. V trimming: 4 bases; J trimming: 1 base; junction bases outside the gene matches: 2. This CDR3 has 16 amino acids. In germline, CDR1 is PRHDT, CDR2 FYEKMQ (reference sequence). The CDR3 protein is CASSSGLAGSYNEQFF. DNA of the CDR3: TGTGCCAGCAGCTCGGGACTAGCGGGTTCCTACAATGAGCAGTTCTTC.

The rearrangement uses TRBV9 and TRBJ2-3, with 12 positions matching TRBD2. Looked up from germline, CDR1 is SGDLS and CDR2 is YYNGEE. V lost 0 bases, J lost 2 bases, and 4 bases stayed unmatched. The CDR3 has 17 amino acids. The CDR3 protein is CASSVETSGGLTDTQYF. The CDR3 nucleotides are TGTGCCAGCAGCGTAGAGACTAGCGGGGGACTCACAGATACGCAGTATTTT.

V gene TRBV4-3 combines with J gene TRBJ1-4; unclear D gene. V lost 3 bases, J lost 7 bases, and 15 bases lay in between. Germline V gene data show CDR1 as LGHNA and CDR2 as YSLEER. This CDR3 comprises 15 residues. CDR3 in DNA: TGCGCCAGCAGCCATACGGCTGCCGGGGTTGAAAAACTGTTTTTT. Its protein is CASSHTAAGVEKLFF.

This clone came up a few times. The V gene is TRBV4-2, the J gene TRBJ2-5; TRBD1 aligns across 11 bases. The ends lost 0 bases at V and 5 bases at J; junction bases unmatched: 5. The CDR3 covers 16 residues. Germline V gene lookup returns CDR1 LGHNA and CDR2 YNFKEQ. CDR3 sequence: CASSQDRGQGAETQYF. CDR3 nucleotides: TGTGCCAGCAGCCAAGATAGAGGACAGGGGGCGGAGACCCAGTACTTC.

The chain carries TRBV4-1 and TRBJ2-1; TRBD2 is a possible D gene (6 bases). The CDR3 covers 16 residues. Germline lookup yields CDR1 MGHRA and CDR2 YSYEKL. The V end lost 6 bases, the J end lost 15 bases, and 30 bases lay between the germline ends. The CDR3 region is CASSPGVGGNSAKRFF. The CDR3, as DNA: TGCGCCAGCAGTCCCGGAGTGGGGGGTAATTCGGCCAAACGGTTCTTC.

The rearrangement joins TRBV28 to TRBJ1-4; possibly TRBD1 for D (5 bases). Germline V CDR1 and CDR2: MDHEN, SYDVKM. Trimming removed 8 bases from V and 3 bases from J, with 13 bases in between. CDR3 length equals 14 residues. The CDR3, as DNA: TGTGCCAGCCGTGTGGGGGGGGCTAATGAAAAACTGTTTTTT. Protein product: CASRVGGANEKLFF.